This T cell receptor beta chain stems from a study of blood T cell repertoires in COVID-19 (dated by TCRdb to the early 2020s). For context, the study as a whole: The collaborator samples originated in the United States, Italy and Spain and spanned the acute and convalescent phases of COVID-19. The prospective study material was composed of cDNA or gDNA derived from T cells, B-cell-depleted T cells, or PBMCs. The dataset comprised deeply sampled blood TCRbeta repertoires from subjects exposed to, actively infected with, or recovered from COVID-19. The repertoires were released in a freely available public database meant as a resource for research on the immune response to SARS-CoV-2. The samples were drawn from the first 160 participants of the ongoing ImmuneRACE study and from 950 to 1,500 subjects provided by 6 global collaborators. Sample metadata almost always included a de-identified subject ID, COVID-19 status, age in years and sex. Where available, HLA class I and class II types were obtained from metadata supplied by the sample provider rather than from assay-based typing.

TCRbeta CDR3 regions were amplified from genomic DNA using the immunoSEQ Assay, a bias-controlled multiplex PCR. The original pipeline was this. Within the assay, amplification of reference gene primers was used to estimate how many nucleated cells each sample contained. To quantify the absolute abundance of each unique TCRbeta CDR3 rearrangement, sequence reads were collapsed and filtered. For each sample, productive Simpson clonality was calculated as the square root of Simpson's diversity index across productive rearrangements. Held by TCRdb, this immuneACCESS table contains in-frame sequences only and omits some clones. Under half of the omission traces to an unresolved V gene where checked; the cause of the rest is unknown. D and trimming were read from the DNA, whereas the V and J calls and clone size are those reported in that table. The sample contains fewer than 500,000 clones, about 87% of them found a single time. 1% to 1.5% of the sample goes to the ten largest clones.

From cysteine to phenylalanine, the CDR3 is 12 amino acids long. Just the 36-base CDR3 DNA is kept, in frame starting at base 1. V is shortened by 6 bases, J by 1 base, and the region joining them spans 6 bases. CDR1 and CDR2 were assigned from the germline V gene as MNHEY and SVGAGI. As regards this clone: It lacks a known antigen. Base quality data are lacking; no much larger clone is found one base away.

Participants in the prospective study were aged roughly 18 to 89 years, lived in under 30 United States geographic areas, and enrolled through a virtual design. In the prospective study, participants were assigned to cohorts based on the clinical history participants reported in a screening survey and a study questionnaire. Recovered participants in ImmuneRACE Cohort 3 were defined as having two consecutive negative NP/OP PCR tests, clearance from a healthcare professional, or resolution of symptoms. Mobile phlebotomists in the prospective study collected whole blood, serum and a nasopharyngeal or oropharyngeal swab from every participant. Prospective study participants could optionally give additional blood draws and questionnaires over a roughly two-month period. Before DNA extraction, blood samples from the prospective study were shipped at room temperature or frozen. General study outcomes and caveats: How much clinical and demographic metadata was included differed by source and by participant, and the metadata was provided uncurated.

This chain joins TRBV6-5 to TRBJ1-2; too little of a D gene remains to name it. Sample: PBMCs or T cells enriched from blood (not recorded which). This TCR derives from a man aged 25-40 years who had recovered from COVID-19. The CDR3 sequence is CASRAFNYGYTF. The nucleotide sequence reads as follows: TGTGCCAGCAGGGCCTTTAACTATGGCTACACCTTC.